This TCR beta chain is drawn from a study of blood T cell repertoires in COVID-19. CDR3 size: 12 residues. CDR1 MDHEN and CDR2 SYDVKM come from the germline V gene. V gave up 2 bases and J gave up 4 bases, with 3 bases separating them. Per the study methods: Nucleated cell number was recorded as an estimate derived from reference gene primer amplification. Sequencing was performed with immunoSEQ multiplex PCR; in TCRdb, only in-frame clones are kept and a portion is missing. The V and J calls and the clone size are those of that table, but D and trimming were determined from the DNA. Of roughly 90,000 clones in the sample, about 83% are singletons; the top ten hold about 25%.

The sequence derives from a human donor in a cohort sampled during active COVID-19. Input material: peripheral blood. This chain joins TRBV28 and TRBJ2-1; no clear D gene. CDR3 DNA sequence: TGTGCCAGCAGTTTACCATACAATGAGCAGTTCTTC. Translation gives CASSLPYNEQFF.